The rows below give T cell receptor beta chains drawn from one sample of a study of blood T cell repertoires in COVID-19. Clones were read by immunoSEQ multiplex PCR, and TCRdb kept only the in-frame ones, dropping some. The sample comprises approximately 220,000 clones, about 85% of which are singletons, and 7.9% rests with the top ten. Sequencing was carried out using peripheral blood. The origin of the receptors is a woman of 80 years or more with acute or convalescent COVID-19. The CDR3 runs from the conserved cysteine through the conserved F or W. The D gene is left open where the match is weak. Clone size appears in some rows only: once, few, many, or a class for an expanded clone.

j_call	v_call	clone_size	d_call	cdr3_aa	cdr3_nt
TRBJ1-4	TRBV5-1	-	TRBD1	CASSLDRGNEKLFF	TGCGCCAGCAGCTTGGACAGGGGGAATGAAAAACTGTTTTTT
TRBJ2-4	TRBV5-1	few	TRBD1	CASSLAGTENIQYF	TGCGCCAGCAGCTTGGCCGGGACAGAAAACATTCAGTACTTC
TRBJ2-3	TRBV6-5	-	TRBD2	CASSYTSGDLTDTQYF	TGTGCCAGCAGTTACACTAGCGGGGACCTCACAGATACGCAGTATTTT
TRBJ1-2	TRBV7-8	-	-	CASSLVRVNYGYTF	TGTGCCAGCAGCTTAGTACGAGTCAACTATGGCTACACCTTC
TRBJ2-5	TRBV30	-	TRBD1	CAGDRERGETQYF	TGTGCCGGGGACAGGGAGAGGGGGGAGACCCAGTACTTC
TRBJ1-1	TRBV7-2	-	-	CASSLVVETEAFF	TGTGCCAGCAGTCTAGTGGTGGAGACTGAAGCTTTCTTT
TRBJ1-6	TRBV2	-	TRBD1	CASSPDVGTGNSPLHF	TGTGCCAGCAGCCCGGATGTCGGGACAGGAAATTCACCCCTCCACTTT
TRBJ1-4	TRBV6-5	-	-	CASKTGRSMGEKLFF	TGTGCCAGCAAAACAGGGCGGTCGATGGGTGAAAAACTGTTTTTT
TRBJ1-1	TRBV19	few	-	CASSITFWGQPKATEAFF	TGTGCCAGTAGTATAACTTTCTGGGGACAACCAAAAGCCACTGAAGCTTTCTTT
TRBJ1-1	TRBV6-5	-	-	CASRGQMNTEAFF	TGTGCCAGCAGGGGACAAATGAACACTGAAGCTTTCTTT
TRBJ2-7	TRBV29-1	-	-	CSVEDATLLAEQYF	TGCAGCGTTGAAGATGCGACCCTCCTAGCCGAGCAGTACTTC
TRBJ1-1	TRBV11-3	-	TRBD1	CASSRDSNTEAFF	TGTGCCAGCAGCAGGGACAGTAACACTGAAGCTTTCTTT
TRBJ2-5	TRBV7-9	-	-	CASSYRVTSLKTQYF	TGTGCCAGCAGCTACAGGGTGACTAGCTTAAAGACCCAGTACTTC
TRBJ2-2	TRBV5-1	-	-	CASSLGPTGNTGELFF	TGCGCCAGCAGCTTGGGGCCCACAGGGAACACCGGGGAGCTGTTTTTT
TRBJ1-3	TRBV15	-	-	CATSTGGLGGNTIYF	TGTGCCACCAGCACCGGAGGGTTGGGTGGAAACACCATATATTTT
TRBJ2-3	TRBV9	-	-	CASSENPGGATDTQYF	TGTGCCAGCAGCGAAAACCCGGGGGGCGCCACAGATACGCAGTATTTT
TRBJ2-7	TRBV5-1	-	-	CASSSDGLSYEQYF	TGCGCCAGCAGCTCGGACGGACTCTCCTACGAGCAGTACTTC
TRBJ1-5	TRBV7-9	-	TRBD1	CASSSQGGQPQHF	TGTGCCAGCAGCAGTCAGGGGGGTCAGCCCCAGCATTTT